Sequencing of this T cell receptor beta chain was carried out in a study of shared clonotypes between healthy human individuals (dated by TCRdb to about 2020). About the study as a whole: A few men and a couple of women, aged 18 to 49 years, made up the cohort. For each donor, CD4 naive and CD4 memory were each run on three plates, CD8 naive on two plates, and CD8 memory on one plate. To estimate repertoire size and how much clonotypes are shared between individuals, the study performed deep sequencing of blood TCR repertoires from roughly five healthy adults. Libraries were prepared and TCR repertoires were sequenced by different laboratories using diverse techniques, in order to increase sequencing depth and limit assay-specific biases. Between about 0.8 and 9 billion PBMCs per donor were obtained by leukapheresis.

The CDR3 holds 13 amino acids from the cysteine to the phenylalanine. Only the CDR3 region is kept as DNA, spanning 39 bases read in frame from base 1. Unmatched junction bases come to 7, with V trimmed by 3 bases and J by 7 bases. The germline V gene encodes CDR1 SQVTM and CDR2 ANQGSEA. TCR CDR3 regions were amplified from genomic DNA by multiplex PCR using the deep immunoSEQ assay. Extracted genomic DNA from each cell subset was distributed evenly across all wells of several immunoSEQ 96-well plates, and each plate was treated as a replicate. Each replicate PCR for sorted subsets received around 200 ng genomic DNA, equal to about 30,000 T cell genomes. The purified libraries were quantified using a Qubit 3.0 fluorometer, sized with a Bioanalyzer 2100, and then quantified again using the KAPA Library Quantification kit. Every immunoSEQ 96-well plate was sequenced on a separate single-read 150-cycle Illumina NextSeq 550 flow cell. On the authors' methods: The immunoSEQ output contained only junctional sequences without quality scores, so filtering could not match that applied to full-length reads. Sequences were annotated with PyIR, a Python wrapper for IgBLAST v1.9, using IMGT germline references to assign V/J genes and CDR3. Any read was removed if the V/J assignment was weak (E-value above 1e-6), the CDR3 was missing, or the read contained stop codons, out-of-frame junctions, or ambiguous translated residues. V3J clonotypes were defined as sequences sharing an identical inferred V gene, J gene, and CDR3 amino acid sequence. Percentage overlap between repertoires was calculated by dividing the number of shared unique clonotypes by the size of the smaller repertoire. Repertoire richness was assessed with RTK rarefaction, the Chao1 estimator, and Recon v2.1 estimates of unobserved clonotypes. Generation probabilities for all TCRbeta clonotypes obtained by the gDNA method from a handful of donors were computed using OLGA. TCRdb stores this immuneACCESS table with in-frame sequences only. Part of the clones is absent; in the studies checked, under half of the shortfall reflects unresolved V genes, and no reason is known for the rest. V and J calls and clone size come straight from that table; D and trimming were deduced from the DNA. Across this sample there are some 2.3 million clones, with 85% to 95% seen only once. Jointly, the top ten make up around 0.4% of the sample.

In the case of this clone: The antigen it recognizes is unknown. No clone much larger than this one lies a single base away; base qualities are absent.

Study-level results and caveats: Sharing across a handful of donors was observed for around 5% of naive CD4, under 4% of naive CD8, 2.3% of memory CD4, and over 0.3% of memory CD8 clonotypes. The small number of donors limited the genetic and exposure-history diversity represented. Estimated clonotype richness was generally larger for naive than for memory subsets. Compared with non-shared clonotypes, clonotypes shared by all four sorted-subset donors had higher generation probabilities. Sampling was limited to blood, and TCR repertoires in tissue likely differ from TCR repertoires in blood. Pairwise subsampling indicated that sequencing depth was expected to affect the degree of clonotype sharing among donors. Incomplete sequencing was indicated by rarefaction of sorted-subset datasets, despite the large sequencing depth.

The donors were healthy, HIV-negative adults with no recently reported acute infections or vaccinations. Only Caucasian adults living in Nashville, Tennessee, USA were represented among the donors. CD4+ T cells were enriched by magnetic negative selection, after which naive cells were positively selected on CD45RA and the negative fraction was taken as the memory subset. After blood collection by leukapheresis, PBMCs were isolated using Ficoll-Histopaque density gradient centrifugation and then cryopreserved in the vapor phase of liquid nitrogen. Analytical flow cytometry was used to check the purity and quantity of every magnetically sorted T cell population. From each sorted fraction, genomic DNA was isolated and quantified by UV absorbance on a Nanodrop 2000c.

The receptor was isolated from a man between 18 and 35 years old in good health. Some clones in this sample may be carry-over from other donors' samples. The rearranged chain carries TRBV29-1 and TRBJ1-1, and 8 bases in between align with TRBD1. The sample was naive CD4+ T cells from PBMCs. The cell subset or site label corresponds to: CD45RA+ positively selected. The CDR3 loop reads CSVEALGQGEAFF. The nucleotide sequence reads TGCAGCGTTGAGGCCCTCGGACAGGGTGAAGCTTTCTTT.